The 10 T cell receptor beta chains presented below share a single source sample, sequenced in a study of CD8 T cells in ankylosing spondylitis (dated by TCRdb to about 2017). For these TCRs, the target antigens are not known. General findings and caveats noted by the study authors: Blood from ankylosing spondylitis patients appeared to be characterized by a TCR beta motif made up of under ten highly homologous amino acid variants.

The receptor library was made with 5' RACE. The sample was run on an Illumina HiSeq 2500. Using fastp trimming at Q25 and MiXCR clonotype assembly, TCRdb reanalyzed the public sequencing data and kept in-frame beta chains. All rows with the same CDR3 protein become a single entry with the most common DNA and genes. The sample has more than 650,000 distinct CDR3 sequences on record, approximately 10% of them singletons. The top ten hold about 0.49% of the sample. What was sequenced was blood, either unsorted or a sorted T cell fraction (not recorded which). The receptors come from a male donor with ankylosing spondylitis.

The gene calls are TRBV7-2 and TRBJ2-1; D not resolved. V lost 3 bases and J lost 3, with 9 bases in between. CDR1 is SGHTA and CDR2 is FQGNSA in the germline V gene. This CDR3 contains 14 residues. The CDR3 protein is CASSFDVYYNEQFF. The CDR3, as DNA: TGTGCCAGCAGCTTCGACGTATACTACAATGAGCAGTTCTTC.

This clonotype was seen only a few times. J is TRBJ2-2 and V is TRBV5-1; weak D call: TRBD2 (6 bases). CDR1 is SGHRS, CDR2 YFSETQ, per germline. There are 15 residues in the CDR3. Trimming stripped 5 bases from V and 2 bases from J, with 13 bases between. CDR3 sequence (DNA): TGCGCCAGCAGTTACACGGGGGACAACACCGGGGAGCTGTTTTTT. Translated: CASSYTGDNTGELFF.

This clonotype appeared many times. The chain has TRBV20-1 and TRBJ1-2; 8 bases line up with TRBD1. The CDR3 has 13 amino acids. Trimming took 3 bases from V and 8 from J; bases not matched to a gene: 8. The germline V gene has CDR1 DFQATT and CDR2 SNEGSKA (reference sequence). As DNA, the CDR3 is TGCAGTGCTAGCCGACAGGGGAGGGAAGGCTACACCTTC. Translated, it gives CSASRQGREGYTF.

This clonotype was counted only a few times. The chain couples TRBV28 to TRBJ2-3; 8 nucleotides agree with TRBD2. V was clipped by 5 bases and J by 0 bases; unmatched bases: 7. This CDR3 has 16 amino acids. The V gene's germline CDR1 is MDHEN and CDR2 SYDVKM. CDR3 residues: CASSAPGLVSTDTQYF. The CDR3 DNA follows: TGTGCCAGCAGTGCCCCGGGACTAGTGAGCACAGATACGCAGTATTTT.

This clonotype appeared a few times. The J gene is TRBJ2-1, the V gene TRBV4-3; TRBD2 aligns across 9 bases. Losses at the gene ends were 4 bases for V and 4 bases for J; bases not matched to a gene: 11. The V gene's germline CDR1 is LGHNA and CDR2 YSLEER. CDR3 length: 17 amino acids. Here the CDR3 DNA reads TGCGCCAGCAGCCCCCAAGGAGCTAGCGGGGATTACAATGAGCAGTTCTTC. Its protein is CASSPQGASGDYNEQFF.

This chain joins TRBV6-5 and TRBJ2-7, with D possibly being TRBD1 (6 bases). In germline, CDR1 is MNHEY, CDR2 SVGAGI. The CDR3 is made up of 16 amino acids. Between the trimmed V and J ends, which lost 0 bases and 0 bases, there was a span of 12 bases. CDR3 nucleotide sequence: TGTGCCAGCAGTTACTCGAGCTGGGGGCTCTCCTACGAGCAGTACTTC. Protein: CASSYSSWGLSYEQYF.

The chain employs TRBV5-1 and TRBJ2-3; no reliable D call. Germline V gene sequence: CDR1 SGHRS, CDR2 YFSETQ. The CDR3 has 13 amino acids. The V and J ends lost 6 bases and 0 bases respectively, with 8 bases between them. The chain's CDR3 is CASKNGSTDTQYF. The DNA of the CDR3 is TGCGCCAGCAAGAACGGAAGCACAGATACGCAGTATTTT.

This clonotype was seen more than once but under ten times. The chain has TRBV6-5 and TRBJ2-7, with 8 positions matching TRBD1. The V gene's germline CDR1 is MNHEY and CDR2 SVGAGI. This CDR3 comprises 15 residues. Trimming at V came to 0 bases and at J to 6 bases, leaving 7 bases not matched to a gene. As DNA, the CDR3 is TGTGCCAGCAGTTACTCAAGGGACAGGATTAGCGAGCAGTACTTC. This translates into CASSYSRDRISEQYF.

The V and J genes are TRBV20-1 and TRBJ2-7; D ambiguous. Germline V gene data show CDR1 as DFQATT and CDR2 as SNEGSKA (reference sequence). V dropped 3 bases and J dropped 7 bases, with 13 bases sitting between them. The CDR3 sequence is 12 residues long. The CDR3 DNA reads TGCAGTGCTAGTCCGGTAGGGCGGGAGCAGTACTTC. It codes for CSASPVGREQYF.

This clonotype was observed a few times. The chain recombines TRBV5-6 with TRBJ1-2, with a possible D match to TRBD1 (6 bases). CDR1 and CDR2 from the germline V gene are SGHDT and YYEEEE. The CDR3 is 15 amino acids. Trimming left V 6 bases short and J 8 bases short, with 23 bases between. CDR3 nucleotides: TGTGCCAGCACCTTCGACAGGCTCGAAATCGGGGGCTACACCTTC. It specifies CASTFDRLEIGGYTF. The variable domain in full, with the rest retrieved from reference TRBV5-6 and TRBJ1-2, is DAGVTQSPTHLIKTRGQQVTLRCSPKSGHDTVSWYQQALGQGPQFIFQYYEEEERQRGNFPDRFSGHQFPNYSSELNVNALLLGDSALYLCASTFDRLEIGGYTFGSGTRLTVV.